This entry lists 22 T cell receptor beta chains sequenced from one sample in a study of post-analysis software for immune sequencing data. Findings and limits, study-wide: Elevated frequency relative to controls characterized four to six TRBV segments in patients, TRBV5-6, TRBV5-1 and TRBV20-1 among them.

TCR beta libraries were prepared from cDNA with unique molecular identifiers. MiXCR was run by TCRdb on the PCR reads, yielding one entry per CDR3 protein. Counted here are a few hundred thousand distinct CDR3 sequences, roughly 36% occurring once; the ten biggest clones make up around an eighth. Their recognized antigens are unknown. The sequencing sample was made of blood. Receptors originate from a girl aged 10-17 years with multiple sclerosis.

The V and J genes are TRBV4-2 and TRBJ2-7; tentatively, D is TRBD2 (5 bases). Germline V gene data show CDR1 as LGHNA and CDR2 as YNFKEQ. Trimming shortened V by 1 base and J by 2 bases, and 15 bases separated the two germline ends. CDR3 length equals 16 residues. As DNA, the CDR3 is TGTGCCAGCAGCCAAGCGATGGGAGTCAAGGCCTACGAGCAGTACTTC. Its protein is CASSQAMGVKAYEQYF.

The gene calls are TRBV7-8 and TRBJ2-3, with 12 bases aligning to TRBD2. The CDR3 sequence is 17 residues long. Germline CDR1 reads SGHVS; CDR2 reads FQNEAQ. V lost 2 bases, J lost 3 bases, and 6 bases stayed unmatched. CDR3 sequence (DNA): TGTGCCAGCAGCTTAAGGACTAGCGGGGAGCTGACAGATACGCAGTATTTT. Translation gives CASSLRTSGELTDTQYF.

The chain uses TRBV5-1 and TRBJ2-1; 8 positions agree with TRBD2. This CDR3 spans 15 amino acids. Germline trimming cut 6 bases from V and 4 bases from J; bases unmatched to any gene: 9. Germline lookup yields CDR1 SGHRS and CDR2 YFSETQ. DNA of the CDR3: TGCGCCAGCACTATGATGGGACTAGGGTACAATGAGCAGTTCTTC. Its translation: CASTMMGLGYNEQFF.

The rearrangement links TRBV11-2 to TRBJ1-2; D gene uncertain. The V end was cut by 3 bases, the J end by 4 bases, with 12 bases between. Germline V gene lookup returns CDR1 SGHAT and CDR2 FQNNGV. This CDR3 is 14 amino acids long. The CDR3 is CASSFLNGGYGYTF. CDR3 bases: TGTGCCAGCAGCTTCTTAAACGGCGGCTATGGCTACACCTTC.

This clonotype was counted at least ten times. V and J are TRBV20-1 and TRBJ2-7; weak D call: TRBD1 (5 bases). The CDR3 is made up of 13 amino acids. Trimming stripped 7 bases from V and 3 bases from J, with 16 bases between. CDR1 is DFQATT and CDR2 is SNEGSKA in the germline V gene (reference sequence). In DNA, the CDR3 is TGCAGTGGTACCAGGGCGACCGGCTACGAGCAGTACTTC. It is translated as CSGTRATGYEQYF.

CDR3 bases: TGTGCCAGCAGTGACCCCGGGACAGCCACAGATACGCAGTATTTT. Translation gives CASSDPGTATDTQYF. V and J are TRBV25-1 and TRBJ2-3; 7 positions agree with TRBD1. Germline V gives CDR1 MGHDK, CDR2 SYGVNS. Trimming at V came to 3 bases and at J to 2 bases, leaving 5 bases not matched to a gene. The CDR3 extends over 15 amino acids.

The V gene is TRBV15, the J gene TRBJ2-1; TRBD2 agrees at 13 bases. Germline CDR1 and CDR2: LNHNV and YYDKDF (reference sequence). The CDR3 consists of 18 residues. The V gene end was trimmed by 1 base and the J gene end by 5 bases; junction bases not matched to a gene: 8. CDR3 region: CATSRVRGTSGVHNEQFF. CDR3 nucleotide sequence: TGTGCCACCAGCAGAGTAAGAGGGACTAGCGGGGTCCACAATGAGCAGTTCTTC.

The chain joins TRBV9 to TRBJ1-5, with 8 bases aligning to TRBD1. V gave up 2 bases and J gave up 5 bases; unmatched junction bases: 6. CDR1 and CDR2 from the germline V gene are SGDLS and YYNGEE. There are 15 residues in the CDR3. CDR3 bases: TGTGCCAGCAGCGTGGGGACAGGTAAACATCAGCCCCAGCATTTT. Its translation: CASSVGTGKHQPQHF.

This clonotype was detected a few times. V gene TRBV9 combines with J gene TRBJ1-4; D is undetermined. Trimming pared 0 bases from V and 8 bases from J, leaving 14 bases between. Germline CDR1 and CDR2: SGDLS and YYNGEE. The CDR3 runs 15 residues. The chain's CDR3 is CASSVAGGKGEKLFF. In nucleotides, the CDR3 is TGTGCCAGCAGCGTAGCGGGAGGGAAGGGAGAAAAACTGTTTTTT. Combining the CDR3 with reference TRBV9 and TRBJ1-4 gives the whole variable domain DSGVTQTPKHLITATGQRVTLRCSPRSGDLSVYWYQQSLDQGLQFLIQYYNGEERAKGNILERFSAQQFPDLHSELNLSSLELGDSALYFCASSVAGGKGEKLFFGSGTQLSVL.

The chain has TRBV5-1 and TRBJ2-3, with 11 bases fitting TRBD2. From germline, CDR1 is SGHRS and CDR2 YFSETQ. The V segment lost 4 bases and the J segment 3 bases; nucleotides outside the gene matches: 7. The CDR3 runs 16 residues. Written as DNA, the CDR3 is TGCGCCAGCAGCCCCTTAGCGGGGGGGACGACAGATACGCAGTATTTT. It encodes CASSPLAGGTTDTQYF.

This clonotype was seen at least ten times. The rearrangement uses TRBV6-5 and TRBJ2-3; D is tentatively TRBD1 or TRBD2 (5 bases each). The CDR3 sequence is 16 residues long. V was shortened by 5 bases and J by 5 bases, with 20 bases between the two germline ends. Germline CDR1 and CDR2: MNHEY and SVGAGI. The CDR3 region is CASSPSWGPKGDTQYF. CDR3 DNA: TGTGCCAGCAGTCCTAGCTGGGGACCCAAAGGAGATACGCAGTATTTT.

This clonotype was seen only a few times. A much larger clone differs by one base, so this may be a read error. The chain carries TRBV4-3 and TRBJ2-4, with D tentatively TRBD2 (6 bases). This CDR3 spans 16 amino acids. Germline CDR1 reads LGHNA; CDR2 reads YSLEER. Trimming took 3 bases from V and 2 from J, leaving 14 bases between them. The CDR3 region has the DNA TGCGCCAGCAGCCAGCAGGCTAGCGCTACCAAAAACATTCAGTACTTC. It yields the protein CASSQQASATKNIQYF.

The V call is TRBV6-4, the J call TRBJ2-7; D is perhaps TRBD2 (7 bases). V lost 4 bases and J 3 bases, leaving 10 bases between the germline ends. This CDR3 is 13 amino acids long. The germline gives CDR1 MRHNA, CDR2 SNTAGT. This chain's CDR3 is CASSAGEGYEQYF. The CDR3 DNA follows: TGTGCCAGCAGTGCAGGGGAGGGCTACGAGCAGTACTTC.

The chain is built from TRBV20-1 and TRBJ1-5; no clear D gene. Germline assignment: CDR1 DFQATT and CDR2 SNEGSKA (reference sequence). The germline V and J ends were trimmed by 6 bases and 0 bases, with 12 bases remaining between them. The CDR3 covers 14 residues. CDR3 coding DNA: TGCAGTGCCACTGGAGGGTATAGCAATCAGCCCCAGCATTTT. This sequence encodes CSATGGYSNQPQHF.

This clonotype appeared many times. The rearrangement joins TRBV6-6 to TRBJ1-1, with 9 bases lining up with TRBD1. The junction had 4 bases not matched to a gene; V was cut back by 5 bases and J by 0 bases. Germline-derived CDR1 and CDR2 are MNHNY and SVGAGI (reference sequence). The CDR3 is made up of 15 amino acids. The CDR3 is CASSPGQGMNTEAFF. CDR3 nucleotides: TGTGCCAGCAGTCCGGGACAGGGAATGAACACTGAAGCTTTCTTT.

This clonotype was recorded a few times. The chain employs TRBV18 and TRBJ2-3; a weak D match, TRBD2 (6 bases). Germline V gives CDR1 KGHSH, CDR2 LQKENI. The V and J ends lost 3 bases and 0 bases respectively, with 13 bases between them. The CDR3 has 16 residues. Here the CDR3 DNA reads TGTGCCAGCTCACCTCGACTAGTGCCTAGCACAGATACGCAGTATTTT. Protein product: CASSPRLVPSTDTQYF.

This clonotype was seen more than once but under ten times. V gene TRBV7-9 combines with J gene TRBJ2-5; D is possibly TRBD1 or TRBD2 (6 bases each). V was cut by 5 bases and J by 12 bases, with 16 bases left in between. Germline V gene sequence: CDR1 SEHNR, CDR2 FQNEAQ (reference sequence). The CDR3 extends over 12 amino acids. CDR3 sequence: CASSEGGEAEYF. CDR3 nucleotides: TGTGCCAGCAGCGAGGGGGGCGAGGCGGAGTACTTC.

This clonotype came up a few times. This chain uses TRBV7-8 with TRBJ2-6; D could derive from TRBD1 or TRBD2 (5 bases each). The CDR3 loop spans 18 amino acids. Between the trimmed V and J ends, which lost 5 bases and 0 bases, there was a span of 17 bases. The germline V gene encodes CDR1 SGHVS and CDR2 FQNEAQ. Here the CDR3 DNA reads TGTGCCAGCAGCCCCTGGGACCGGGTTGGCTCTGGGGCCAACGTCCTGACTTTC. Residues: CASSPWDRVGSGANVLTF.

V is TRBV5-1 and J is TRBJ1-2; unclear D gene. Trimming removed 4 bases from V and 0 bases from J, with 13 bases in between. CDR1 and CDR2 from the germline V gene are SGHRS and YFSETQ. The CDR3 totals 15 residues. In DNA, the CDR3 is TGCGCCAGCAGCCTGCTTGGGAGTACTAACTATGGCTACACCTTC. Protein: CASSLLGSTNYGYTF.

The J gene is TRBJ1-5, the V gene TRBV7-6; D is uncertain. The CDR3 consists of 13 residues. The V and J ends lost 3 bases and 5 bases respectively, with 8 bases between them. Germline V gene data show CDR1 as SGHVS and CDR2 as FNYEAQ. DNA for the CDR3: TGTGCCAGCAGCTTGGGCAAATATCAGCCCCAGCATTTT. Translating gives CASSLGKYQPQHF.

Only a few counts were recorded for this clonotype. This chain links TRBV4-1 with TRBJ2-1, with unresolved D. The CDR3 length is 14 residues. Germline V gene sequence: CDR1 MGHRA, CDR2 YSYEKL. V was shortened by 1 base and J by 8 bases, with 12 bases between the two germline ends. The CDR3 here is CASSQVTAQDEQFF. The CDR3 region has the DNA TGCGCCAGCAGCCAAGTGACGGCCCAGGATGAGCAGTTCTTC.

V gene TRBV29-1 combines with J gene TRBJ2-5; TRBD2 agrees at 13 bases. V was pared by 6 bases and J by 5 bases, with 6 bases of the junction left unmatched. CDR1 and CDR2 (germline): SQVTM, ANQGSEA. This CDR3 has 14 residues. CDR3 residues: CSVPTSGGRETQYF. DNA for the CDR3: TGCAGCGTCCCGACTAGCGGGGGGCGGGAGACCCAGTACTTC.